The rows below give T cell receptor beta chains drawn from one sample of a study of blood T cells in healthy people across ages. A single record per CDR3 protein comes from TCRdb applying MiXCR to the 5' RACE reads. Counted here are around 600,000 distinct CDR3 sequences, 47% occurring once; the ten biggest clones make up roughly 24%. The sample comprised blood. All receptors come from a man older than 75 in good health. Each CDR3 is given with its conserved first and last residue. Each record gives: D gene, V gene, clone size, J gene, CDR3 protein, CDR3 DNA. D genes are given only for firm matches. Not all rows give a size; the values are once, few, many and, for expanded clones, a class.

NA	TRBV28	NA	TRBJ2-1	CASESKQGPNEQFF	TGTGCCAGCGAATCAAAACAGGGACCTAATGAGCAGTTCTTC
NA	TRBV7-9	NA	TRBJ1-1	CASSREGGTEAFF	TGTGCCAGCTCTAGGGAGGGAGGCACTGAAGCTTTCTTT
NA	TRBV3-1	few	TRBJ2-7	CASSQGVPRISYNEQYF	TGTGCCAGCAGCCAAGGGGTTCCGCGGATTTCCTACAATGAGCAGTACTTC
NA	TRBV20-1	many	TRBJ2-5	CSASSTGNPQETQYF	TGCAGTGCTAGTTCCACAGGGAACCCACAAGAGACCCAGTACTTC
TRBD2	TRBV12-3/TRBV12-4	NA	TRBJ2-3	CASRTGAGGSSDTQYF	TGTGCCAGCAGGACGGGCGCGGGGGGGTCATCAGATACGCAGTATTTT
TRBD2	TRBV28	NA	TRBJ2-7	CASVTSGRSNKEQYF	TGTGCCAGCGTTACTAGCGGGAGATCGAATAAGGAGCAGTACTTC
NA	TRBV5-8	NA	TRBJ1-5	CASSFFSGLGQPQHF	TGTGCCAGCAGCTTTTTTTCGGGGTTGGGCCAGCCCCAGCATTTT
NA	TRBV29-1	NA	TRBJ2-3	CSVGPVLRRGTDTQYF	TGCAGCGTGGGGCCCGTATTAAGGAGGGGCACAGATACGCAGTATTTT
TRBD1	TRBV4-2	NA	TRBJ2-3	CASEAGTGDTDTRYF	TGTGCCAGCGAGGCCGGGACAGGGGATACAGATACGCGGTATTTT
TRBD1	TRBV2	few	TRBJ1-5	CASQETGGNQPQHF	TGTGCCAGCCAGGAGACAGGGGGTAATCAGCCCCAGCATTTT
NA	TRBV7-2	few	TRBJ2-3	CASSLERSESTQYF	TGTGCCAGCAGCTTAGAACGGTCTGAGTCTACGCAGTATTTT
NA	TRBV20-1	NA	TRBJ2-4	CSARKTAELQNIQYF	TGCAGTGCTAGGAAAACGGCCGAACTACAAAACATTCAGTACTTC
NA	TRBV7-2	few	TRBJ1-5	CASGAGGNQPQHF	TGTGCCAGCGGGGCAGGGGGCAATCAGCCCCAGCATTTT
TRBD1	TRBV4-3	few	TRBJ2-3	CASSRRQGATDTQYF	TGCGCCAGCAGCCGGAGACAGGGGGCGACGGATACGCAGTATTTT
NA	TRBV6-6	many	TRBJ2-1	CASRGGRSHEQFF	TGTGCCAGCAGGGGGGGGCGCAGCCATGAGCAGTTCTTC